In this sample, the clone carrying this TCR beta chain turned up a few times. Its antigen is undetermined. Using its own MiXCR run on the RT-PCR reads, TCRdb lists one record per CDR3 protein. The data show 700,000 to 900,000 distinct CDR3 sequences, roughly 20% seen once. The data derive from a study of response to subunit inactivated influenza vaccine. Study findings and constraints: Few additional T cells are recruited per seasonal influenza vaccination, authors suggested.

Germline V lookup: CDR1 SGHAT, CDR2 FQNNGV. CDR3 length equals 16 residues. The ends lost 4 bases at V and 3 bases at J; junction bases unmatched: 7. The V gene is TRBV11-2, the J gene TRBJ2-1; 9 bases are a match to TRBD2. The material was PBMCs from blood, obtained less than 6 days after vaccination. The TCR originated in a man in his fifties or sixties who received an inactivated influenza vaccine. CDR3 in DNA: TGTGCCAGCAGCTCCGCTAGCGGGGTATTCTACAATGAGCAGTTCTTC. It encodes CASSSASGVFYNEQFF.